This record covers a single T cell receptor (beta chain). The data derive from a study of T cell changes during pregnancy in multiple sclerosis. Germline-derived CDR1 and CDR2 are SGHRS and YFSETQ. With 4 bases clipped from V and 1 base from J, the junction kept 2 bases outside the gene matches. This CDR3 has 13 amino acids. Measured with immunoSEQ multiplex PCR; TCRdb has only the in-frame clones, and not every one. The repertoire has around 100,000 clones, about 91% of them found once; the top ten carry 0.75% to 0.95%. Sequences were derived from peripheral blood, sampled after pregnancy. This chain uses TRBV5-1 with TRBJ2-7; 7 positions agree with TRBD2. This clonotype originated in a female donor with multiple sclerosis, enrolled in a pregnancy study. The CDR3 sequence: CASSTGGSYEQYF. The CDR3 bases are TGCGCCAGCAGCACGGGGGGTTCCTACGAGCAGTACTTC.